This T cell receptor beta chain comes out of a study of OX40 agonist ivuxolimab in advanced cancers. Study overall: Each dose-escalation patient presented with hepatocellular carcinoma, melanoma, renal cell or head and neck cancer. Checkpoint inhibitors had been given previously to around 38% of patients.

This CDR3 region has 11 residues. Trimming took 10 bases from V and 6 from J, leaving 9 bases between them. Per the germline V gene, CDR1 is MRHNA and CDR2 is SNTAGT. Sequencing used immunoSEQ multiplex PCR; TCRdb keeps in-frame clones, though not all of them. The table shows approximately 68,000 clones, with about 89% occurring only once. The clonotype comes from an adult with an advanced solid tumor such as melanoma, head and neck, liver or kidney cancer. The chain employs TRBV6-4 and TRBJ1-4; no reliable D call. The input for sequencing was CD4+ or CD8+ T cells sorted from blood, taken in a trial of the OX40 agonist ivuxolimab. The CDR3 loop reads CAIPSDEKLFF. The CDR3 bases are TGTGCCATCCCTTCGGATGAAAAACTGTTTTTT.